The 29 T cell receptor beta chains below all came from one sample that was sequenced in a study of cytotoxic CD8 clonotypes in ibrutinib-treated CLL. Sequenced by immunoSEQ multiplex PCR; TCRdb stores in-frame clones only, minus some. This table holds about 130,000 clones, approximately 85% found once. The input for sequencing was PBMCs, taken after 24 months of ibrutinib treatment. The receptors derive from a human donor with chronic lymphocytic leukemia.

The rearrangement joins TRBV7-9 to TRBJ2-7; the match to TRBD2 covers 8 bases. The CDR3 length is 16 residues. Losses at the gene ends were 4 bases for V and 3 bases for J; bases not matched to a gene: 11. The germline CDR1 and CDR2 sequences are SEHNR and FQNEAQ (reference sequence). CDR3 amino acids: CASSSLLAEQFYEQYF. The CDR3 DNA reads as TGTGCCAGCAGCTCTTTACTAGCGGAGCAATTCTACGAGCAGTACTTC. Variable domain in full (rest from reference TRBV7-9 and TRBJ2-7): DTGVSQNPRHKITKRGQNVTFRCDPISEHNRLYWYRQTLGQGPEFLTYFQNEAQLEKSRLLSDRFSAERPKGSFSTLEIQRTEQGDSAMYLCASSSLLAEQFYEQYFGPGTRLTVT.

A single count supports this clone. The chain joins TRBV5-1 to TRBJ2-1; TRBD1 might be the D (6 bases). The CDR3 loop spans 13 amino acids. Per the germline V gene, CDR1 is SGHRS and CDR2 is YFSETQ. The V end lost 2 bases, the J end lost 5 bases, and 8 bases lay between the germline ends. CDR3 DNA sequence: TGCGCCAGCAGCTTTAGGACAGACAATGAGCAGTTCTTC. This codes for CASSFRTDNEQFF.

The chain carries TRBV29-1 and TRBJ2-3; weak D call: TRBD2 (6 bases). CDR1 is SQVTM and CDR2 is ANQGSEA in the germline V gene. V was shortened by 7 bases and J by 0 bases, with 14 bases between the two germline ends. This CDR3 is 14 amino acids long. This CDR3 reads CSGLGRRSTDTQYF. In nucleotides, the CDR3 is TGCAGCGGACTGGGGAGGAGGAGCACAGATACGCAGTATTTT.

J is TRBJ1-2 and V is TRBV5-1; 7 bases match TRBD1. This CDR3 is 15 amino acids long. Germline CDR1 and CDR2: SGHRS and YFSETQ. After removal of 4 bases from V and 8 bases from J, the junction contained 14 bases not matched to a gene. The CDR3 is CASSPAGTDYVGYTF. CDR3 sequence (DNA): TGCGCCAGCAGCCCAGCCGGGACAGATTACGTGGGCTACACCTTC.

The rearrangement joins TRBV29-1 to TRBJ2-5; 7 bases agree with TRBD2. CDR1 SQVTM and CDR2 ANQGSEA come from the germline V gene. The CDR3 has 14 amino acids. Trimming took 3 bases from V and 5 from J; bases not matched to a gene: 9. CDR3 protein: CSVDKRLRGETQYF. For the CDR3, the DNA is TGCAGCGTTGACAAACGCTTGCGGGGGGAGACCCAGTACTTC.

The V call is TRBV5-4, the J call TRBJ2-7; the match to TRBD1 covers 7 bases. Trimming removed 4 bases from V and 3 bases from J; junction bases left unmatched: 7. The CDR3 runs to 14 residues. Germline CDR1 is SGHNT and CDR2 is YYREEE (reference sequence). As DNA, the CDR3 is TGTGCCAGCAGCCCAAACACAGGGGTCTACGAGCAGTACTTC. Translation gives CASSPNTGVYEQYF. Full variable domain (rest looked up from reference TRBV5-4 and TRBJ2-7): ETGVTQSPTHLIKTRGQQVTLRCSSQSGHNTVSWYQQALGQGPQFIFQYYREEENGRGNFPPRFSGLQFPNYSSELNVNALELDDSALYLCASSPNTGVYEQYFGPGTRLTVT.

J is TRBJ1-2 and V is TRBV28; 9 bases map to TRBD1. CDR3 size: 15 residues. The V gene end was trimmed by 6 bases and the J gene end by 2 bases; junction bases not matched to a gene: 7. CDR1 is MDHEN, CDR2 SYDVKM, per germline. For the CDR3, the DNA is TGTGCCAGCAGGGAACAGGGGGCGGGGAACTATGGCTACACCTTC. Translation gives CASREQGAGNYGYTF.

The chain recombines TRBV5-1 with TRBJ2-5; D possibly corresponds to TRBD1 (5 bases). V lost 0 bases to trimming and J lost 0 bases, with 9 bases between them. Germline V gives CDR1 SGHRS, CDR2 YFSETQ. There are 15 residues in the CDR3. The CDR3 here is CASSLVLDNQETQYF. In DNA, the CDR3 is TGCGCCAGCAGCTTGGTGTTGGACAACCAAGAGACCCAGTACTTC.

The CDR3 sequence: CASRDRAYYNEQFF. The CDR3 coding sequence is TGTGCCAGCAGGGACAGGGCTTACTACAATGAGCAGTTCTTC. The chain recombines TRBV2 with TRBJ2-1; 8 bases line up with TRBD1. V was clipped by 6 bases and J by 3 bases; unmatched bases: 4. The germline V gene encodes CDR1 SNHLY and CDR2 FYNNEI. This CDR3 spans 14 amino acids.

J is TRBJ1-1 and V is TRBV5-1, with unresolved D. The CDR3 length is 16 residues. Trimming pared 2 bases from V and 0 bases from J, leaving 14 bases between. From germline, CDR1 is SGHRS and CDR2 YFSETQ. Here the CDR3 DNA reads TGCGCCAGCAGCTTCAGACGAGATTCTTTGAACACTGAAGCTTTCTTT. Protein product: CASSFRRDSLNTEAFF.

This clone was seen only once. The V and J genes are TRBV11-2 and TRBJ1-2, with 8 nucleotides matching TRBD1. V gave up 4 bases and J gave up 4 bases; unmatched junction bases: 8. This CDR3 has 15 residues. CDR1 and CDR2 from the germline V gene are SGHAT and FQNNGV. As DNA, the CDR3 is TGTGCCAGCAGCTCCGTCCAGGGGGCATTCTATGGCTACACCTTC. Translation: CASSSVQGAFYGYTF.

V usage is TRBV28 and J usage is TRBJ2-7; D unresolved. Germline V gene lookup returns CDR1 MDHEN and CDR2 SYDVKM. The CDR3 runs to 13 residues. V was trimmed by 2 bases and J by 2 bases, leaving 7 bases between them. The CDR3 DNA reads as TGTGCCAGCAGTTTAACCAGCCCCTACGAGCAGTACTTC. This codes for CASSLTSPYEQYF.

The V and J genes are TRBV5-8 and TRBJ1-4, with a possible D match to TRBD1 (6 bases). Trimming cost V 5 bases and J 8 bases, with 19 bases left between them. Germline CDR1 and CDR2: SGHTS and YDEGEE. This CDR3 comprises 15 residues. CDR3: CASRRRGEGYEKLFF. DNA for the CDR3: TGTGCCAGCAGGAGGAGGGGGGAAGGGTACGAAAAACTGTTTTTT. Full variable domain (remainder filled in from reference TRBV5-8 and TRBJ1-4): EAGVTQSPTHLIKTRGQQATLRCSPISGHTSVYWYQQALGLGLQFLLWYDEGEERNRGNFPPRFSGRQFPNYSSELNVNALELEDSALYLCASRRRGEGYEKLFFGSGTQLSVL.

The genes are TRBV6-1 and TRBJ1-1, with 7 positions matching TRBD1. CDR3 size: 13 residues. V lost 7 bases and J lost 3; bases outside the gene matches: 5. The germline V gene encodes CDR1 MNHNS and CDR2 SASEGT. The CDR3 DNA follows: TGTGCCAGCAACAGGGGCTCGGACACTGAAGCTTTCTTT. Its protein is CASNRGSDTEAFF.

The chain joins TRBV9 to TRBJ1-2; D is unresolved. Germline values: CDR1 SGDLS, CDR2 YYNGEE. V was pared by 4 bases and J by 4 bases, with 17 bases between. The CDR3 is made up of 15 amino acids. The CDR3 DNA reads TGTGCCAGCAGCCTACAAGACAACTCCCTCTATGGCTACACCTTC. This codes for CASSLQDNSLYGYTF.

The rearrangement links TRBV20-1 to TRBJ1-1; D not certain. V was pared by 2 bases and J by 9 bases, with 10 bases between. The CDR3 has 11 residues. Germline CDR1 DFQATT, CDR2 SNEGSKA (reference sequence). The DNA of the CDR3 is TGCAGTGCTAGATGGTTGACCAAAGCTTTCTTT. It translates to CSARWLTKAFF.

This clone came up once. The chain combines TRBV7-2 with TRBJ1-1; D perhaps matches TRBD1 (5 bases). This CDR3 has 15 residues. V lost 4 bases and J lost 6, with 18 bases in between. Germline CDR1 is SGHTA and CDR2 is FQGNSA. The CDR3 coding sequence is TGTGCCAGCAGCTCCCAAGGCGGGCAGGGCCCTGAAGCTTTCTTT. This encodes CASSSQGGQGPEAFF.

The chain links TRBV6-4 to TRBJ1-6, with no clear D. Trimming removed 3 bases from V and 7 bases from J, with 7 bases in between. The CDR3 sequence is 13 residues long. Looked up from germline, CDR1 is MRHNA and CDR2 is SNTAGT. The chain's CDR3 is CASSEGRNSPLHF. DNA for the CDR3: TGTGCCAGCAGTGAAGGGCGAAATTCACCCCTCCACTTT.

The V gene is TRBV2, the J gene TRBJ1-5; D not resolved. CDR1 and CDR2 (germline): SNHLY, FYNNEI. V lost 2 bases, J lost 4 bases, and 9 bases lay in between. The CDR3 consists of 14 residues. In DNA, the CDR3 is TGTGCCAGCAGTGAAAGGGTCAGTAATCAGCCCCAGCATTTT. Translated: CASSERVSNQPQHF.

This chain uses TRBV7-6 with TRBJ2-7; the match to TRBD1 covers 11 bases. Germline-derived CDR1 and CDR2 are SGHVS and FNYEAQ. This CDR3 comprises 13 residues. The trim removed 5 bases at V and 5 bases at J, leaving 2 bases unmatched. The CDR3 region is CASSRDRGDEQYF. The CDR3 nucleotides read TGTGCCAGCAGCCGGGACAGGGGGGACGAGCAGTACTTC.

The chain couples TRBV7-2 to TRBJ2-7; the D is unclear. The ends were cut back, 5 bases at V and 5 bases at J, with 10 bases in the middle. Germline V gene sequence: CDR1 SGHTA, CDR2 FQGNSA. This CDR3 has 12 residues. The CDR3 reads CASSRNDHEQYF. DNA of the CDR3: TGTGCCAGCAGCCGGAATGACCACGAGCAGTACTTC.

This clone is a singleton in its sample. The chain has TRBV27 and TRBJ1-1, with D hard to call. Per the germline V gene, CDR1 is MNHEY and CDR2 is SMNVEV (reference sequence). Trimming removed 5 bases at V and 5 bases at J, with 6 bases between. The CDR3 has 11 residues. CDR3 DNA sequence: TGTGCCAGCAGTGCCGGGACTGAAGCTTTCTTT. Protein sequence: CASSAGTEAFF.

This clone turned up a few times. The rearrangement uses TRBV30 and TRBJ1-1; D is undetermined. This CDR3 is built from 13 residues. Germline V gives CDR1 GTSNPN, CDR2 SVGIG (reference sequence). V lost 0 bases, J lost 1 base, and 6 bases lay in between. The CDR3 region has the DNA TGTGCCTGGAGTGTCCTACCGAACACTGAAGCTTTCTTT. Translated, it gives CAWSVLPNTEAFF. The full variable domain, rest sourced from reference TRBV30 and TRBJ1-1, is SQTIHQWPATLVQPVGSPLSLECTVEGTSNPNLYWYRQAAGRGLQLLFYSVGIGQISSEVPQNLSASRPQDRQFILSSKKLLLSDSGFYLCAWSVLPNTEAFFGQGTRLTVV.

The V and J genes are TRBV5-4 and TRBJ2-7; 8 bases agree with TRBD1. Germline V CDR1 and CDR2: SGHNT, YYREEE (reference sequence). J gave up 4 bases and V 0 bases, and 12 bases lay outside the gene matches. The CDR3 is 17 residues long. CDR3 in DNA: TGTGCCAGCAGCTTGGTGTCAGGGGGCGCACCCCCTTACGAGCAGTACTTC. Residues: CASSLVSGGAPPYEQYF.

This clone was found once. The CDR3 here is CASSFAGQLQETQYF. Here the CDR3 DNA reads TGTGCCAGCAGTTTTGCCGGACAGCTCCAAGAGACCCAGTACTTC. V and J are TRBV28 and TRBJ2-5; weak D call: TRBD1 (6 bases). CDR1 and CDR2 (germline): MDHEN, SYDVKM. V lost 3 bases and J 1 base, leaving 12 bases between the germline ends. The CDR3 spans 15 residues.

This clone is a singleton in its sample. This rearrangement joins TRBV15 to TRBJ2-3, with TRBD2 as a possible D gene (5 bases). Trimming took off 1 base at V and 5 bases at J, with 25 bases between the two ends. CDR3 size: 19 residues. The germline V gene encodes CDR1 LNHNV and CDR2 YYDKDF (reference sequence). The CDR3 here is CATSRVRLAGPKGGDTQYF. In nucleotides, the CDR3 is TGTGCCACCAGCAGAGTTCGATTGGCGGGCCCAAAAGGAGGAGATACGCAGTATTTT.

The chain carries TRBV10-3 and TRBJ2-5, with 8 nucleotides matching TRBD2. The CDR3 sequence is 15 residues long. Germline assignment: CDR1 ENHRY and CDR2 SYGVKD. Unmatched junction bases numbered 12, after V lost 11 bases and J lost 1 base. Written as DNA, the CDR3 is TGTGCCCATTCCCCGGCTAGCGGGCCCCAAGAGACCCAGTACTTC. Amino acid sequence: CAHSPASGPQETQYF.

V is TRBV4-3 and J is TRBJ2-5, with 15 bases matching TRBD2. This CDR3 spans 17 amino acids. The J segment lost 4 bases and the V segment lost 1 base, leaving 4 bases of the junction unmatched. Germline V gene data show CDR1 as LGHNA and CDR2 as YSLEER. The CDR3: CASSQGTSGRARETQYF. As DNA, the CDR3 is TGCGCCAGCAGCCAAGGGACTAGCGGGAGGGCTCGAGAGACCCAGTACTTC.

CDR3 bases: TGTGCCAGCAGTGAGAGGACAGGGCATAATGACTATGGCTACACCTTC. Its translation is CASSERTGHNDYGYTF. J is TRBJ1-2 and V is TRBV2; 8 bases align to TRBD1. CDR1 SNHLY and CDR2 FYNNEI come from the germline V gene. After removal of 3 bases from V and 3 bases from J, the junction contained 9 bases not matched to a gene. The CDR3 runs to 16 residues.